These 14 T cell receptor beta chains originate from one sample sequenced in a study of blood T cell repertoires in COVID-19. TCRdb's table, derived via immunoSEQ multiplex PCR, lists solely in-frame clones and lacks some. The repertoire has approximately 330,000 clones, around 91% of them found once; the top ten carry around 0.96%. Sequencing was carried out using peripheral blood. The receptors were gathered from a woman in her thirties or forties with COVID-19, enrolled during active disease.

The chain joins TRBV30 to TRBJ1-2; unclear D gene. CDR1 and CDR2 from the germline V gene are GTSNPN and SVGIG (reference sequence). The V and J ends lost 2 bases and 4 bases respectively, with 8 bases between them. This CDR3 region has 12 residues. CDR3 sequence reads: CAWSSRGYGYTF. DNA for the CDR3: TGTGCCTGGAGTTCCCGGGGCTATGGCTACACCTTC.

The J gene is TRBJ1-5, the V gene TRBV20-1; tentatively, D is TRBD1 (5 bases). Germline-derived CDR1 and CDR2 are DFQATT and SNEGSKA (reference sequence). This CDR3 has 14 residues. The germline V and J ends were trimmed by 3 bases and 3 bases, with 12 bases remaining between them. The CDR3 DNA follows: TGCAGTGCTAGTCAAGGGGTAAACAATCAGCCCCAGCATTTT. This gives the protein CSASQGVNNQPQHF.

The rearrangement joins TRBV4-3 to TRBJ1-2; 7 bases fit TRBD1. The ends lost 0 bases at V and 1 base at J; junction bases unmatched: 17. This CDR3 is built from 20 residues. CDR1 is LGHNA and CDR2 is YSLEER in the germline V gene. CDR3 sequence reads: CASSQDRQGSGGIINYGYTF. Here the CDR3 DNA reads TGCGCCAGCAGCCAAGATCGTCAGGGGTCAGGGGGAATTATTAACTATGGCTACACCTTC.

DNA of the CDR3: TGTGCCAGCAGTGAGAGGACAGGCAGAGGCTACACCTTC. This encodes CASSERTGRGYTF. The V and J genes are TRBV2 and TRBJ1-2; TRBD1 matches at 7 bases. Per the germline V gene, CDR1 is SNHLY and CDR2 is FYNNEI. Trimming removed 3 bases from V and 8 bases from J; junction bases left unmatched: 6. This CDR3 is 13 amino acids long. Looking up the rest from reference TRBV2 and TRBJ1-2 gives the full variable domain: EPEVTQTPSHQVTQMGQEVILRCVPISNHLYFYWYRQILGQKVEFLVSFYNNEISEKSEIFDDQFSVERPDGSNFTLKIRSTKLEDSAMYFCASSERTGRGYTFGSGTRLTVV.

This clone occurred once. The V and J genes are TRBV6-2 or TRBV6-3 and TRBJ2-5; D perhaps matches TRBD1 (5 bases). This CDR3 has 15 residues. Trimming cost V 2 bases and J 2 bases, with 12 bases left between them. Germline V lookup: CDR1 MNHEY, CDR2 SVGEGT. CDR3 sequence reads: CASSYGTGSQETQYF. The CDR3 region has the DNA TGTGCCAGCAGTTACGGAACAGGCTCGCAAGAGACCCAGTACTTC.

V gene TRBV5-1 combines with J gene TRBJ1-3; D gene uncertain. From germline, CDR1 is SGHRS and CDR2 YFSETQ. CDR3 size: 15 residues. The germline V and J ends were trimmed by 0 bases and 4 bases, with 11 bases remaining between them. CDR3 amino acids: CASSLAFGKGNTIYF. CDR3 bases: TGCGCCAGCAGCTTGGCCTTCGGGAAAGGAAACACCATATATTTT.

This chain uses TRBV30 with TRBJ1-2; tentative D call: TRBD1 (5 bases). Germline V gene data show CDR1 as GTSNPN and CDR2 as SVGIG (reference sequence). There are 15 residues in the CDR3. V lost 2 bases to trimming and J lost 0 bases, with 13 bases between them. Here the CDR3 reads CAWSWSGIANYGYTF. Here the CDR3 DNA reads TGTGCCTGGAGTTGGTCAGGGATAGCTAACTATGGCTACACCTTC.

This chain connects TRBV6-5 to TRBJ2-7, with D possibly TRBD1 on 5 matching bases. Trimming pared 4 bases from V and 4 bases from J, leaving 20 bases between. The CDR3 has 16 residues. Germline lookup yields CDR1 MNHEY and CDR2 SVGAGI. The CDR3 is CASSLGRERGSYEQYF. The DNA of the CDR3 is TGTGCCAGCAGTTTGGGCAGGGAAAGGGGTTCGTACGAGCAGTACTTC.

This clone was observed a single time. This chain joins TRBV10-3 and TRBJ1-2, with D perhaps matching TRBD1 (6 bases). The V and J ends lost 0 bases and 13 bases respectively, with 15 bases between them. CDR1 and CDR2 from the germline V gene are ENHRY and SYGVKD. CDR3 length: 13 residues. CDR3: CAISESRVMGATF. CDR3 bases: TGTGCCATCAGTGAGTCGAGGGTAATGGGGGCCACCTTC.

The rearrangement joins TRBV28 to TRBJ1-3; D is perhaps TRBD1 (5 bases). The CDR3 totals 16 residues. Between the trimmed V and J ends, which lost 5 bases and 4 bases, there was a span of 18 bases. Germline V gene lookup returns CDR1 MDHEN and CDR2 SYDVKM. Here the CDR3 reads CASSGPRGREGNTIYF. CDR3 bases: TGTGCCAGCAGTGGCCCTCGGGGGAGGGAAGGAAACACCATATATTTT.

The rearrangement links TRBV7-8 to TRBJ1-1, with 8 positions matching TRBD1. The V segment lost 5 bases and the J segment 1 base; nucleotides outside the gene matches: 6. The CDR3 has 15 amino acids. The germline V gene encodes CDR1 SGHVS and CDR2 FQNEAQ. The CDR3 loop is CASSAWTGPNTEAFF. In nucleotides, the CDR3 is TGTGCCAGCAGCGCCTGGACAGGGCCGAACACTGAAGCTTTCTTT.

CDR3 region: CASSYSSGTGAQEQYF. In DNA form, the CDR3 reads TGTGCCAGCAGCTACTCCTCCGGGACAGGGGCACAAGAGCAGTACTTC. V gene TRBV7-9 combines with J gene TRBJ2-7, with 10 bases that match TRBD1. Germline V gene sequence: CDR1 SEHNR, CDR2 FQNEAQ (reference sequence). V lost 4 bases, J lost 7 bases, and 13 bases stayed unmatched. The CDR3 length is 16 residues.

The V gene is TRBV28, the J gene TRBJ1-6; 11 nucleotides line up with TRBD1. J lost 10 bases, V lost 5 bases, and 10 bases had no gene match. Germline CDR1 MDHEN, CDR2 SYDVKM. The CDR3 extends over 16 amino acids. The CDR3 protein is CASSNRDRGLLSPLHF. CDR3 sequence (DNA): TGTGCCAGCAGTAACCGGGACAGGGGGTTGTTGTCACCCCTCCACTTT.

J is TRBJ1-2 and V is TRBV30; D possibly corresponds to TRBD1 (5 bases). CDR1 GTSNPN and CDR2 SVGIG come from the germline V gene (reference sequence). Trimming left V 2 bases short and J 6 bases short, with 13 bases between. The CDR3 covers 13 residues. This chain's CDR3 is CAWSTGHLDGYTF. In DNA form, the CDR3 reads TGTGCCTGGAGTACAGGACATCTCGATGGCTACACCTTC.